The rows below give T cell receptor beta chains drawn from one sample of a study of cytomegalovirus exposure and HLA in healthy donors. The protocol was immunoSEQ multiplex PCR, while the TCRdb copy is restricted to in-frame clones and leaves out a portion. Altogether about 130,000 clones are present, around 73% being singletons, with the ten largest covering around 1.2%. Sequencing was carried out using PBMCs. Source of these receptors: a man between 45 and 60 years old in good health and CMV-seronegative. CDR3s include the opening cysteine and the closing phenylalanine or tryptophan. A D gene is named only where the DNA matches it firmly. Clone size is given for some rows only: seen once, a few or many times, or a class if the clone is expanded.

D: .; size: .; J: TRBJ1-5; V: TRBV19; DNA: TGTGCCAGTAGTCGCCCTGGTGACAGGAGTAATCAGCCCCAGCATTTT; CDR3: CASSRPGDRSNQPQHF
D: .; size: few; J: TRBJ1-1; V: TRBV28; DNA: TGTGCCAGCAGTTTATGGGGGGGGAGAACTGAAGCTTTCTTT; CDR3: CASSLWGGRTEAFF
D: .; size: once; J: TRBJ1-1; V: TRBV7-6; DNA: TGTGCCAGCACGGTAGGGGGGGGCACTGAAGCTTTCTTT; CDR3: CASTVGGGTEAFF
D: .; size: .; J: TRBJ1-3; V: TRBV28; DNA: TGTGCCAGCAGCTTAGTGGCATCGGGAGGAAACACCATATATTTT; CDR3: CASSLVASGGNTIYF
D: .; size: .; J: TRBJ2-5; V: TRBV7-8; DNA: TGTGCCAGCAGCGGCACCCAAGAGACCCAGTACTTC; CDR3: CASSGTQETQYF
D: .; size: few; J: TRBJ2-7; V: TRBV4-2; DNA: TGTGCCAGCAGCCAAGGGGTTAGCGGTCCCTACGAGCAGTACTTC; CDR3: CASSQGVSGPYEQYF
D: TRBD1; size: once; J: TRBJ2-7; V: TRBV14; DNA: TGTGCCAGCAGTTCCGGACAGGGGACCGAGCAGTACTTC; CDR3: CASSSGQGTEQYF
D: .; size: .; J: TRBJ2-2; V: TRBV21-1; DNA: TGTGCCAGCAGCAAAGGTTGCCTAGCGGGAGGGGCCGGGGAGCTGTTTTTT; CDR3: CASSKGCLAGGAGELFF
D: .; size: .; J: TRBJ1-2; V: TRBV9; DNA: TGTGCCAGCAGCGTAGGGTCTCCGGGACACGGAGCTAACTATGGCTACACCTTC; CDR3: CASSVGSPGHGANYGYTF
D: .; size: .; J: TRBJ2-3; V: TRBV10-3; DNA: TGTGCCATCAGGAGATCCGACACAGATACGCAGTATTTT; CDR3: CAIRRSDTDTQYF
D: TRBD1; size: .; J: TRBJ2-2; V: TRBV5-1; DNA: TGCGCCAGCAGCGCAAGGACAGGAGGCACCGGGGAGCTGTTTTTT; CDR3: CASSARTGGTGELFF
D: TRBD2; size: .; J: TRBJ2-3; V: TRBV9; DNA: TGTGCCAGCACCCCCGGACTAGGTGTAGGCACAGATACGCAGTATTTT; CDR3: CASTPGLGVGTDTQYF
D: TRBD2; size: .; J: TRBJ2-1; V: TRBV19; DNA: TGTGCCAGTTCCCGGACTAGCCTCCAACCCAATGAGCAGTTCTTC; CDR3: CASSRTSLQPNEQFF
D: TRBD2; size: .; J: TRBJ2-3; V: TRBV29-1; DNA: TGCAGCGTTGAGGGCGGGAGGGCCGTAGATACGCAGTATTTT; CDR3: CSVEGGRAVDTQYF
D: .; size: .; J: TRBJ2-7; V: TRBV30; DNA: TGTGCCTGGGCTGTCGAAGCTAAAACGGAGCAGTACTTC; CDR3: CAWAVEAKTEQYF
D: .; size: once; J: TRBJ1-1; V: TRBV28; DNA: TGTGCCACCCAAATGCCGGGACAACTCACTGAAGCTTTCTTT; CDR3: CATQMPGQLTEAFF
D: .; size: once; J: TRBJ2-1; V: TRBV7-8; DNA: TGTGCCAGCAGCTTAGCGCGTGGTAAGCGGAAGATATACAATGAGCAGTTCTTC; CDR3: CASSLARGKRKIYNEQFF
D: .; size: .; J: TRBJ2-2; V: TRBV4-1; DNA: TGCGCCAGCAGCCCTCCGACCAGGGTCCCCGGGGAGCTGTTTTTT; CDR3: CASSPPTRVPGELFF
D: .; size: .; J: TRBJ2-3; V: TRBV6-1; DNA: TGTGCCAGCAGTGTAGGGGGTTCGGGAGGACGCACAGATACGCAGTATTTT; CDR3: CASSVGGSGGRTDTQYF
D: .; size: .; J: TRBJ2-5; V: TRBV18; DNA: TGTGCCAGCTCACCACTAGACAGAACCCAAGAGACCCAGTACTTC; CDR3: CASSPLDRTQETQYF
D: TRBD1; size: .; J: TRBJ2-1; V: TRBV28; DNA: TGTGCCAGCAGTTTGGTGGGGGGGACAGGGGGCTACAATGAGCAGTTCTTC; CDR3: CASSLVGGTGGYNEQFF
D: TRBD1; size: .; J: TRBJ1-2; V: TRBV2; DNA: TGTGCCAGCAGTGTAGAGGGGGCGTCCTATGGCTACACCTTC; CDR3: CASSVEGASYGYTF
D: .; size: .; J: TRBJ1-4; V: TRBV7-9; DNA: TGTGCCAGCAGCCGAGAGGGGGTGGTTGGGGAAAAACTGTTTTTT; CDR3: CASSREGVVGEKLFF
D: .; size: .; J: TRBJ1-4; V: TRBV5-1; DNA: TGCGCCAGCAGCTTGGCCGCGGACAGCGCAGTATTTAGTGAAAAACTGTTTTTT; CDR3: CASSLAADSAVFSEKLFF
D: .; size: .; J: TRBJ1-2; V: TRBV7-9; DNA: TGTGCCAGCAGCTTTAATCAGGGAAGTCCTAACTATGGCTACACCTTC; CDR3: CASSFNQGSPNYGYTF
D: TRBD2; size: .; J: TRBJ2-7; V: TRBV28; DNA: TGTGCCAGCAGCCTCCGGACTAGCGGGAGTGTCGAGCAGTACTTC; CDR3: CASSLRTSGSVEQYF
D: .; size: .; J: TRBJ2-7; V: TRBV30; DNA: TGTGCCTGGAGTGTACCAGGGGTAAGCTACGAGCAGTACTTC; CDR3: CAWSVPGVSYEQYF
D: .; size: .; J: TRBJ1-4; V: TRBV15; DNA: TGTGCCACCAGCAGAGATACAGGGGAAAAACTGTTTTTT; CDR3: CATSRDTGEKLFF
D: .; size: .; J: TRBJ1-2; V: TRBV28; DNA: TGTGCCAGCAGTTTATCCCCGGACACCTATGGCTACACCTTC; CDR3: CASSLSPDTYGYTF
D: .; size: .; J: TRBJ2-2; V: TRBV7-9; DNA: TGTGCCAGCAGCTTAGAGGCGGGAACGAACACCGGGGAGCTGTTTTTT; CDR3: CASSLEAGTNTGELFF
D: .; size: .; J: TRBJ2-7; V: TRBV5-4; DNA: TGTGCCAGCAGCTCCAGAAACTCCTACGAGCAGTACTTC; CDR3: CASSSRNSYEQYF
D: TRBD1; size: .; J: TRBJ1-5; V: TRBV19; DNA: TGTGCCAGTACCCCCCCGGGACAGGGGAATCAGCCCCAGCATTTT; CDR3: CASTPPGQGNQPQHF
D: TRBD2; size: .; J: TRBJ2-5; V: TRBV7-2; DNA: TGTGCCAGCAGCAAGGGACTAGCTGGTGAGACCCAGTACTTC; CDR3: CASSKGLAGETQYF
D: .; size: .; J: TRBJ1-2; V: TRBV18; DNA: TGTGCCAGCTCACCACAATGGGACTCGTCAACGGATGGCTACACCTTC; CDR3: CASSPQWDSSTDGYTF
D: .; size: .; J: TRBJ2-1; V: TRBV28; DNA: TGTGCCAGCAGTTTAGTGGTCGAAACTACAAATGAGCAGTTCTTC; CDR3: CASSLVVETTNEQFF
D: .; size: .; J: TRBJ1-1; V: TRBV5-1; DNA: TGCGCCAGCAGCCCCCTGAACACGGGACAGAACACTGAAGCTTTCTTT; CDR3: CASSPLNTGQNTEAFF
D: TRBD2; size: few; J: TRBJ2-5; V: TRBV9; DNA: TGTGCCAGCAGCGTAACTACTAGCGCCCAAGAGACCCAGTACTTC; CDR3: CASSVTTSAQETQYF
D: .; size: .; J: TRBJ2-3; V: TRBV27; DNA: TGTGCCAGCAGTGTTTTGGCAGGGGGCACAGATACGCAGTATTTT; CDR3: CASSVLAGGTDTQYF
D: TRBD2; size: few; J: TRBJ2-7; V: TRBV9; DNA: TGTGCCAGCAGCCCCCAAACTAGCGGGGTCCCCTACGAGCAGTACTTC; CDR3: CASSPQTSGVPYEQYF
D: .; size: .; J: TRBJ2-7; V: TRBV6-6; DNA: TGTGCCAGCAACCCGGGGGAGGCCTCCTACGAGCAGTACTTC; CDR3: CASNPGEASYEQYF
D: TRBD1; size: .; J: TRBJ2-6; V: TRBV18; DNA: TGTGCCAGCTCACCGAGGGACAGGGGGCGCGTTGGGTCTGGGGCCAACGTCCTGACTTTC; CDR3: CASSPRDRGRVGSGANVLTF
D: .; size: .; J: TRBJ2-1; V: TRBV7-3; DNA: TGTGCCAGCAGCTTAACGTTAACAGGCAATGAGCAGTTCTTC; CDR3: CASSLTLTGNEQFF
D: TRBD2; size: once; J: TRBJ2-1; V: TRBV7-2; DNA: TGTGCCAGCAGCTTAAAACTAGCGGGAGCGGTTGAGCAGTTCTTC; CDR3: CASSLKLAGAVEQFF
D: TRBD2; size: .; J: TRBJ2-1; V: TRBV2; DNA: TGTGCCAGCAGTACCCAATCCGCACTAGCGGGAGAGCAGTTCTTC; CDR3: CASSTQSALAGEQFF
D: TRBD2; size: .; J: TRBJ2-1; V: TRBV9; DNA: TGTGCCAGCAGCGTAGAGGTGGGACTAGCGGGAGAAGCTGAGCAGTTCTTC; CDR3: CASSVEVGLAGEAEQFF
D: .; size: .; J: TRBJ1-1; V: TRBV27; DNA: TGTGCCAGCGCCCAAACCTCAGGGGTCACTGAAGCTTTCTTT; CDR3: CASAQTSGVTEAFF
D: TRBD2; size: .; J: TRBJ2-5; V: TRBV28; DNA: TGTGCCAGCAGTTTATATCAACTAGCGGGAGTGGAGACCCAGTACTTC; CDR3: CASSLYQLAGVETQYF
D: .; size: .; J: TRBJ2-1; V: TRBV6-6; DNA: TGTGCCAGCAGTTACGCCAGGGAATACAATGAGCAGTTCTTC; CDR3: CASSYAREYNEQFF